The 3 T cell receptor beta chains reported below all come from one sample, sequenced in a study of blood T cell repertoires in COVID-19. Clones were sequenced by immunoSEQ multiplex PCR, and TCRdb holds only the in-frame ones, with some missing. The profile shows a few hundred thousand clones, about 82% of them singletons. Sequenced input: peripheral blood. Every receptor here comes from a woman between 50 and 59 years old with acute or convalescent COVID-19.

The gene calls are TRBV6-1 and TRBJ2-5, with D perhaps matching TRBD2 (5 bases). CDR3 length: 16 residues. The V gene lost 1 base and the J gene lost 2 bases, with 14 bases spanning the gap. Germline V gene lookup returns CDR1 MNHNS and CDR2 SASEGT. CDR3 DNA: TGTGCCAGCAGTGAAGACGCCGTGGACTCACAAGAGACCCAGTACTTC. It is translated as CASSEDAVDSQETQYF.

This clone was counted once. The chain carries TRBV7-3 and TRBJ2-3, with 7 bases aligning to TRBD2. V lost 5 bases, J lost 3 bases, and 5 bases stayed unmatched. Germline CDR1 is SGHTA and CDR2 is FQGTGA. The length of the CDR3 is 14 residues. The CDR3 loop is CASSRGRGTDTQYF. The CDR3 coding sequence is TGTGCCAGCAGCCGAGGGCGGGGGACAGATACGCAGTATTTT.

The V and J genes are TRBV18 and TRBJ2-1; TRBD2 matches at 9 bases. The germline V gene encodes CDR1 KGHSH and CDR2 LQKENI. This CDR3 is built from 16 residues. The trim removed 3 bases at V and 8 bases at J, leaving 11 bases unmatched. The CDR3 loop is CASSPKGLAMIDEQFF. CDR3 coding DNA: TGTGCCAGCTCACCGAAGGGACTAGCAATGATCGATGAGCAGTTCTTC.